The 29 T cell receptor beta chains below all came from one sample that was sequenced in a study of CXCR3-negative and CXCR3-positive naive CD8 T cells. No cognate antigen is known for these TCRs. Study-level points and caveats: CXCR3-positive naive cells had TRB CDR3s that were more hydrophobic than CXCR3-negative naive cells had.

The libraries of TRB cDNA were prepared using 5' RACE with UMI labels. TCRdb reworked the 5' RACE reads into one entry per CDR3 protein, no DNA. The repertoire table contains 100,000 to 150,000 distinct CDR3 sequences. Sequenced input: naive CXCR3+ CD8+ T cells from blood. Sample subset: CD45RO-CCR7+CD27+CD95- naive CD8+ T cells expressing CXCR3 (TNR3+). The receptor source for this set is a human donor in good health. Some clones in this sample may be carry-over from other donors' samples.

The rearrangement links TRBV5-1 to TRBJ1-2; the TCRdb call, TRBD1, lacks DNA for checking. The CDR3 runs 15 residues. The germline CDR1 and CDR2 sequences are SGHRS and YFSETQ. The CDR3 reads CASSPRDSRSNGYTF.

The rearrangement links TRBV7-9 to TRBJ1-5. The CDR3 is made up of 12 amino acids. The V gene's germline CDR1 is SEHNR and CDR2 FQNEAQ (reference sequence). CDR3 sequence reads: CASSLAGQPQHF.

The chain couples TRBV6-5 to TRBJ1-1. The CDR3 is made up of 14 amino acids. Germline values: CDR1 MNHEY, CDR2 SVGAGI. This chain's CDR3 is CASSYSPRNTEAFF.

This rearrangement joins TRBV9 to TRBJ2-5; lacking DNA, the TRBD1 call made by TCRdb goes unchecked. This CDR3 contains 16 residues. Germline V gene data show CDR1 as SGDLS and CDR2 as YYNGEE. CDR3 residues: CASSVGQGFDQETQYF.

The rearrangement joins TRBV28 to TRBJ2-5; absent DNA, TCRdb's TRBD1 call cannot be checked. Germline loops: CDR1 MDHEN, CDR2 SYDVKM. CDR3 size: 16 residues. This chain's CDR3 is CASSFLGQGIGETQYF.

The chain joins TRBV2 to TRBJ2-7; absent DNA, TCRdb's TRBD1 call cannot be checked. CDR3 length equals 14 residues. Germline CDR1 and CDR2: SNHLY and FYNNEI. This chain's CDR3 is CASSEVGQTYEQYF.

The rearrangement joins TRBV2 to TRBJ2-3; the D gene TCRdb calls, TRBD2, cannot be checked with no DNA. Per germline, CDR1 SNHLY and CDR2 FYNNEI. The CDR3 covers 18 residues. CDR3: CASSDWGVAGDPADTQYF.

CDR3 sequence: CASSSAPGMYEQYF. The chain joins TRBV5-5 to TRBJ2-7; TCRdb's D gene call, TRBD1, goes unchecked for lack of DNA. CDR1 SGHKS and CDR2 YYEKEE come from the germline V gene (reference sequence). The CDR3 extends over 14 amino acids.

The chain employs TRBV7-6 and TRBJ1-1. This CDR3 contains 14 residues. Germline V CDR1 and CDR2: SGHVS, FNYEAQ. CDR3 sequence: CASSPGRYNTEAFF.

The V gene is TRBV24-1, the J gene TRBJ2-7. Germline CDR1 KGHDR, CDR2 SFDVKD. The CDR3 sequence is 11 residues long. This CDR3 reads CATSAWDEQYF.

The chain is built from TRBV5-6 and TRBJ2-7; the D call of TRBD2 rests on TCRdb alone, since no DNA is present to check it. This CDR3 has 17 amino acids. Germline CDR1 reads SGHDT; CDR2 reads YYEEEE. This chain's CDR3 is CASSAGTSGFGSYEQYF.

The chain combines TRBV29-1 with TRBJ2-2; the TRBD1 assignment by TCRdb is unverifiable without DNA. The CDR3 runs 13 residues. Germline CDR1 and CDR2: SQVTM and ANQGSEA. The CDR3 here is CSVEDRATGELFF.

V is TRBV7-9 and J is TRBJ2-7; TCRdb returns TRBD1, unconfirmable since there is no DNA. This CDR3 comprises 15 residues. Germline CDR1 is SEHNR and CDR2 is FQNEAQ (reference sequence). CDR3 sequence: CASSLVGQLSYEQYF.

The V and J genes are TRBV28 and TRBJ2-7; the TCRdb D gene call, TRBD1, has no DNA to confirm it. Germline lookup yields CDR1 MDHEN and CDR2 SYDVKM. This CDR3 region has 14 residues. The CDR3 is CASSLGTGVYEQYF.

The chain uses TRBV5-5 and TRBJ1-1. This CDR3 contains 12 residues. CDR1 is SGHKS and CDR2 is YYEKEE in the germline V gene (reference sequence). CDR3 sequence reads: CASSRPNTEAFF.

This sequence joins TRBV2 and TRBJ2-3; TCRdb selects TRBD2, and the lack of DNA leaves this call unchecked. Germline CDR1 SNHLY, CDR2 FYNNEI. CDR3 length equals 13 residues. The CDR3 sequence is CASNGRSTDTQYF.

V is TRBV3-1 and J is TRBJ2-7. The CDR3 contains 13 residues. Germline V gene sequence: CDR1 LGHDT, CDR2 YNNKEL (reference sequence). The CDR3 loop is CASSQAMGYEQYF.

This rearrangement joins TRBV21-1 to TRBJ2-3; TCRdb outputs TRBD1, but without DNA this stays unchecked. TRBV21-1 is flagged as a pseudogene. This CDR3 comprises 21 residues. CDR3: CASSKDSPPPGRGWGTDTQYF.

This CDR3 reads CASSLGGTVNQETQYF. The V call is TRBV7-9, the J call TRBJ2-5; TCRdb's assignment of TRBD1 cannot be checked, as there is no DNA. The CDR3 runs to 16 residues. CDR1 SEHNR and CDR2 FQNEAQ come from the germline V gene (reference sequence).

V is TRBV10-3 and J is TRBJ2-1; checking the TCRdb D call of TRBD2 is not possible without DNA. This CDR3 spans 15 amino acids. Per germline, CDR1 ENHRY and CDR2 SYGVKD. The chain's CDR3 is CAISGLAGRGNEQFF.

The chain has TRBV29-1 and TRBJ1-2. The CDR3 extends over 13 amino acids. Looked up from germline, CDR1 is SQVTM and CDR2 is ANQGSEA. The chain's CDR3 is CSAAESAGYGYTF. Drawing the rest from reference TRBV29-1 and TRBJ1-2, the complete variable domain is SAVISQKPSRDICQRGTSLTIQCQVDSQVTMMFWYRQQPGQSLTLIATANQGSEATYESGFVIDKFPISRPNLTFSTLTVSNMSPEDSSIYLCSAAESAGYGYTFGSGTRLTVV.

The rearrangement links TRBV9 to TRBJ2-7; TCRdb selects TRBD1, and the lack of DNA leaves this call unchecked. Per germline, CDR1 SGDLS and CDR2 YYNGEE. The CDR3 covers 16 residues. This CDR3 reads CASSVVAGTGIREQYF. Combining the CDR3 with reference TRBV9 and TRBJ2-7 gives the whole variable domain DSGVTQTPKHLITATGQRVTLRCSPRSGDLSVYWYQQSLDQGLQFLIQYYNGEERAKGNILERFSAQQFPDLHSELNLSSLELGDSALYFCASSVVAGTGIREQYFGPGTRLTVT.

V and J are TRBV7-9 and TRBJ1-3; TCRdb designates TRBD1, a call that cannot be tested without DNA. This CDR3 has 16 residues. Per the germline V gene, CDR1 is SEHNR and CDR2 is FQNEAQ (reference sequence). CDR3 region: CASTQSGGAPGNTIYF.

The chain combines TRBV7-9 with TRBJ2-5; no DNA is available, so the TRBD2 call from TCRdb remains unchecked. Looked up from germline, CDR1 is SEHNR and CDR2 is FQNEAQ (reference sequence). CDR3 length: 17 amino acids. This CDR3 reads CASSRLHNSANAETQYF.

The V call is TRBV29-1, the J call TRBJ1-2. The CDR3 has 13 amino acids. From germline, CDR1 is SQVTM and CDR2 ANQGSEA. This CDR3 reads CSVEDRSSYGYTF.

The rearrangement joins TRBV21-1 to TRBJ2-7; TCRdb's D call, TRBD2, is unchecked because there is no DNA. TRBV21-1 is annotated as a pseudogene. This CDR3 is 14 amino acids long. The CDR3 sequence: CASSRLDRSYEQYF.

The V gene is TRBV28, the J gene TRBJ2-1; the TCRdb D gene call, TRBD1, has no DNA to confirm it. The CDR3 is made up of 16 amino acids. Germline lookup yields CDR1 MDHEN and CDR2 SYDVKM. The CDR3 reads CASSLFGQGSYNEQFF.

The CDR3 is CASSPGLALYEQYF. The chain couples TRBV7-9 to TRBJ2-7; TCRdb's D call of TRBD2 is untestable without DNA. CDR3 length: 14 amino acids. Germline CDR1 SEHNR, CDR2 FQNEAQ (reference sequence).

The chain is built from TRBV19 and TRBJ2-6. CDR1 and CDR2 (germline): LNHDA, SQIVND (reference sequence). The CDR3 runs to 14 residues. CDR3 loop: CASSTFSGANVLTF.